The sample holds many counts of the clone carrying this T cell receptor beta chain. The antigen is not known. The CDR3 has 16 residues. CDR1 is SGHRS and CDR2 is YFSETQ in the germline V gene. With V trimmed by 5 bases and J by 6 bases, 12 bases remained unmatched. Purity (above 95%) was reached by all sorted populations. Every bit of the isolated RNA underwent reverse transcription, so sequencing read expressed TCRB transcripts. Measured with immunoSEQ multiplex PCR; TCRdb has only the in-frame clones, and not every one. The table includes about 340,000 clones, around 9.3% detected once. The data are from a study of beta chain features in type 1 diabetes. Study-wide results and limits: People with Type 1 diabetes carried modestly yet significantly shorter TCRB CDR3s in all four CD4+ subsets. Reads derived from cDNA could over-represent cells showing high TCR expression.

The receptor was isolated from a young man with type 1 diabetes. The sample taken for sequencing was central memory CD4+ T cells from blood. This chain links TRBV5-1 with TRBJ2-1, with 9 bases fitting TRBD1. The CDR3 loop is CASRSSPGQGPNEQFF. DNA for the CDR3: TGCGCCAGCAGGTCCTCCCCGGGACAGGGTCCCAATGAGCAGTTCTTC. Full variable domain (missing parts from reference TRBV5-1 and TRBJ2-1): KAGVTQTPRYLIKTRGQQVTLSCSPISGHRSVSWYQQTPGQGLQFLFEYFSETQRNKGNFPGRFSGRQFSNSRSEMNVSTLELGDSALYLCASRSSPGQGPNEQFFGPGTRLTVL.